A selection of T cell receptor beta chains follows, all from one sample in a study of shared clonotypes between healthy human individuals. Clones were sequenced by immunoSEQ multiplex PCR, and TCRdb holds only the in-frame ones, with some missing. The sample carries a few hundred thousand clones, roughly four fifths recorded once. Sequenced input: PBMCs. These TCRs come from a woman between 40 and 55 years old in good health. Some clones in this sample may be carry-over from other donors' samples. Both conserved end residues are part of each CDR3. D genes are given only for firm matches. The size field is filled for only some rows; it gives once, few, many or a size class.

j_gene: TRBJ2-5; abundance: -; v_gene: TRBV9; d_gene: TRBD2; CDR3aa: CASSGGTSRETQYF; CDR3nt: TGTGCCAGCAGCGGGGGGACTAGCCGGGAGACCCAGTACTTC
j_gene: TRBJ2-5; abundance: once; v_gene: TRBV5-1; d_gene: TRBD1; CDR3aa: CASSLGTGAQETQYF; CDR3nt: TGCGCCAGCAGCTTGGGGACAGGGGCCCAAGAGACCCAGTACTTC
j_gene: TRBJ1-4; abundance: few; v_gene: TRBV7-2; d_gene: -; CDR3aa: CASSLVSMEKLFF; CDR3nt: TGTGCCAGCAGCTTAGTGTCTATGGAAAAACTGTTTTTT
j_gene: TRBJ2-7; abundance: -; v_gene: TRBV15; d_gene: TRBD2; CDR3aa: CATSRDRNWGAGPHRCEQYF; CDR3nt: TGTGCCACCAGCAGAGACAGGAATTGGGGAGCGGGACCACATCGGTGCGAGCAGTACTTC
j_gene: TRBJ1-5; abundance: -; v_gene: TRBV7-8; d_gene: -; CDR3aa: CASSLVPKDQPQHF; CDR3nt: TGTGCCAGCAGCTTAGTCCCCAAGGATCAGCCCCAGCATTTT
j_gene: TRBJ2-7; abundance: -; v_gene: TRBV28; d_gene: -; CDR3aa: CASSPRALRGEQYF; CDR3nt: TGTGCCAGCAGTCCCCGGGCCCTACGCGGCGAGCAGTACTTC
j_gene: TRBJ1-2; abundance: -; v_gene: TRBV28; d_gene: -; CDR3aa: CASSEGLSIYGYTF; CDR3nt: TGTGCCAGCTCCGAGGGGCTCTCGATCTATGGCTACACCTTC
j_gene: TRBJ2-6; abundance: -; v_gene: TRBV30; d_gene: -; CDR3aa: CAWTHASNVLTF; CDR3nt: TGTGCCTGGACACACGCCAGTAACGTCCTGACTTTC
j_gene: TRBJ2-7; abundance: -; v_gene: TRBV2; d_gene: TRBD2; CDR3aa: CASSEATSGRSSYEQYF; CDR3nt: TGTGCCAGCAGTGAAGCGACTAGCGGGAGAAGCTCCTACGAGCAGTACTTC
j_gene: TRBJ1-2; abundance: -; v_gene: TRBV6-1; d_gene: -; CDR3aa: CASSEARWGYTF; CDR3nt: TGTGCCAGCAGTGAAGCGAGGTGGGGCTACACCTTC
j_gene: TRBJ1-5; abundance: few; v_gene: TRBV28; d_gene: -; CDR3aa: CASRYGTGSQPQHF; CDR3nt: TGTGCCAGCAGGTACGGAACAGGGAGTCAGCCCCAGCATTTT
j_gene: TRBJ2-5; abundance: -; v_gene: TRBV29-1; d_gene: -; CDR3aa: CSVDRGVGETQYF; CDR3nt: TGCAGCGTTGATCGGGGTGTAGGAGAGACCCAGTACTTC
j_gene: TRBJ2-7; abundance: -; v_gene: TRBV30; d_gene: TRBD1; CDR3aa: CAWWSQGAGEQYF; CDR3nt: TGTGCCTGGTGGTCACAGGGGGCGGGTGAGCAGTACTTC
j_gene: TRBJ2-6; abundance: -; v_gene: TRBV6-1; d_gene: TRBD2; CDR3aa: CASSERGGYSGANVLTF; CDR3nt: TGTGCCAGCAGTGAGCGGGGGGGCTACTCTGGGGCCAACGTCCTGACTTTC
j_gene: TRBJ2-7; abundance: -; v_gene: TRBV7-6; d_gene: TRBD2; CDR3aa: CASSTRTGGNEQYF; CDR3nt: TGTGCCAGCAGCACCCGGACGGGAGGCAACGAGCAGTACTTC
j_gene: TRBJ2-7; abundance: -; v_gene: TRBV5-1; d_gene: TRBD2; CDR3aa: CASSFGGSQWEQYF; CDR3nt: TGCGCCAGCAGCTTCGGCGGGAGTCAGTGGGAGCAGTACTTC
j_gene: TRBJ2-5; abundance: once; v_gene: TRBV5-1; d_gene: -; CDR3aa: CASSLDSSPGSKETQYF; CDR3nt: TGCGCCAGCAGCTTGGACAGTTCCCCCGGGTCCAAAGAGACCCAGTACTTC
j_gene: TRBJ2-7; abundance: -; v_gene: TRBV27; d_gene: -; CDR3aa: CASWHGQGHYEQYF; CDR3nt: TGTGCCAGCTGGCATGGGCAAGGACACTACGAGCAGTACTTC
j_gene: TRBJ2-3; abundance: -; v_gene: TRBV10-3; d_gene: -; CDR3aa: CAIRATDTDTQYF; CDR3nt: TGTGCCATCAGAGCGACAGACACAGATACGCAGTATTTT
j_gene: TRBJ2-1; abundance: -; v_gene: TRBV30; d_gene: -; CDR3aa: CAWSRGSSYNEQFF; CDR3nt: TGTGCCTGGAGCCGGGGTAGCTCCTACAATGAGCAGTTCTTC
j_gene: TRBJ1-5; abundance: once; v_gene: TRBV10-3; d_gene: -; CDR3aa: CAISVRSDQPQHF; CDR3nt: TGTGCCATCAGTGTTCGCAGTGATCAGCCCCAGCATTTT
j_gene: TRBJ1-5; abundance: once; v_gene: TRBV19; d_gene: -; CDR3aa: CASSIDRVGNQPQHF; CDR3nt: TGTGCCAGTAGTATAGACAGGGTGGGCAATCAGCCCCAGCATTTT
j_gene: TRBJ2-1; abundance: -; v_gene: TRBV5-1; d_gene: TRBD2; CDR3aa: CASSTGTRHRNEQFF; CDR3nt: TGCGCCAGCAGCACCGGGACTAGGCATCGCAATGAGCAGTTCTTC